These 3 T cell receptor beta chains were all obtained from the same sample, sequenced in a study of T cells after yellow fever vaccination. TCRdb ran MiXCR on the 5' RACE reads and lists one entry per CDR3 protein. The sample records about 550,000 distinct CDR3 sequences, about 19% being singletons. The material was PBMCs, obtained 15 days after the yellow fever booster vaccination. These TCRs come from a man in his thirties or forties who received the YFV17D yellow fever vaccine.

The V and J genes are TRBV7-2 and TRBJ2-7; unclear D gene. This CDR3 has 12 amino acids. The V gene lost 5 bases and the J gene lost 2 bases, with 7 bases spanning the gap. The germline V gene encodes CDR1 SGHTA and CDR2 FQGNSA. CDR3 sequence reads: CASSEDTYEQYF. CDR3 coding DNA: TGTGCCAGCAGCGAGGATACCTACGAGCAGTACTTC. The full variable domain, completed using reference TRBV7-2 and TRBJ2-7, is GAGVSQSPSNKVTEKGKDVELRCDPISGHTALYWYRQSLGQGLEFLIYFQGNSAPDKSGLPSDRFSAERTGGSVSTLTIQRTQQEDSAVYLCASSEDTYEQYFGPGTRLTVT.

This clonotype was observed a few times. CDR3 bases: TGCAGCGTCGCGTTCACCTATAATTCACCCCTCCACTTT. Translated: CSVAFTYNSPLHF. The V and J genes are TRBV29-1 and TRBJ1-6; D unresolved. The CDR3 totals 13 residues. V lost 6 bases to trimming and J lost 2 bases, with 8 bases between them. Germline V gene data show CDR1 as SQVTM and CDR2 as ANQGSEA.

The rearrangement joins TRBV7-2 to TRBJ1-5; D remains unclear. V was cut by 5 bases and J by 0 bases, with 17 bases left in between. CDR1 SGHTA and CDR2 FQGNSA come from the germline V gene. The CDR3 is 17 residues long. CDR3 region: CASSRDVQVISNQPQHF. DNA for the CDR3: TGTGCCAGCAGCCGTGACGTCCAGGTCATTAGCAATCAGCCCCAGCATTTT. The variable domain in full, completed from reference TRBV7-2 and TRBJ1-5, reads GAGVSQSPSNKVTEKGKDVELRCDPISGHTALYWYRQSLGQGLEFLIYFQGNSAPDKSGLPSDRFSAERTGGSVSTLTIQRTQQEDSAVYLCASSRDVQVISNQPQHFGDGTRLSIL.